This TCR beta chain was observed in a study of blood T cell repertoires in COVID-19. Study as a whole: Both acute and convalescent COVID-19 samples were obtained from the United States, Italy and Spain.

TCRdb's copy holds only in-frame clones and misses some; the assay was immunoSEQ multiplex PCR. The table lists around 190,000 clones, about four fifths of them singletons. Trimming removed 6 bases from V and 2 bases from J; junction bases left unmatched: 6. Germline CDR1 is MDHEN and CDR2 is SYDVKM. CDR3 length equals 14 residues. This chain joins TRBV28 and TRBJ2-5; 7 nucleotides line up with TRBD2. Sample: peripheral blood. This clonotype was obtained from a woman in her forties with COVID-19, enrolled during active disease. The CDR3 DNA follows: TGTGCCAGCAGGGTGGGACTACGTCAAGAGACCCAGTACTTC. Protein sequence: CASRVGLRQETQYF.